This TCR beta chain was sequenced for a study of shared clonotypes between healthy human individuals. Findings and limits, study-wide: The low donor count limited represented genetic and exposure-history diversity.

It was CD45RO-negative cells, positively selected for CCR7, that made up naive CD8 cells, with terminally differentiated effector memory CD45RA+ cells excluded. It was 150 to 250 ng DNA, around 32,000 T cell genomes, that sorted-subset replicate PCRs used. The data were produced by immunoSEQ multiplex PCR, yet TCRdb's version contains in-frame clones alone and is incomplete. In the table there are over 2 million clones, about 94% of which are singletons. V dropped 4 bases and J dropped 4 bases, with 14 bases sitting between them. The CDR3 loop spans 15 amino acids. The germline CDR1 and CDR2 sequences are ENHRY and SYGVKD. Regarding this clone: Its specificity is unknown.

The sequence came from a man younger than 30 in good health. The chain is built from TRBV10-3 and TRBJ2-1; possibly TRBD2 for D (6 bases). The sample taken for sequencing was naive CD8+ T cells sorted from blood. The CDR3 DNA follows: TGTGCCATCAGTGTTGGGGGGTCGACTTACAATGAGCAGTTCTTC. Its protein is CAISVGGSTYNEQFF.